A single sample gave rise to the 17 T cell receptor beta chains below, sequenced in a study of T cell clonotyping in hematopoietic cell transplantation. TCRdb's copy holds only in-frame clones and misses some; the assay was immunoSEQ multiplex PCR. This table holds roughly 10,000 clones, around 90% found once. The sequencing used PBMCs, collected 180 days after allogeneic stem cell transplant. These receptor sequences come from a male patient in his sixties who had an allogeneic stem cell transplant from an unrelated donor, so the T cells may come from the graft donor. Some clones in this sample may be carry-over from other donors' samples.

J is TRBJ2-6 and V is TRBV2, with TRBD1 matching over 9 bases. After removal of 8 bases from V and 4 bases from J, the junction contained 6 bases not matched to a gene. The CDR3 is 15 residues long. Germline V gene data show CDR1 as SNHLY and CDR2 as FYNNEI. This CDR3 reads CASLQGAPGANVLTF. CDR3 DNA sequence: TGTGCCAGCCTACAGGGGGCGCCCGGGGCCAACGTCCTGACTTTC.

This chain joins TRBV4-1 and TRBJ1-5; D remains ambiguous. V was clipped by 2 bases and J by 0 bases, with 8 bases between them. The CDR3 runs 15 residues. Germline lookup yields CDR1 MGHRA and CDR2 YSYEKL. The chain's CDR3 is CASSQTYYSNQPQHF. The DNA for the CDR3 is TGCGCCAGCAGCCAAACTTACTATAGCAATCAGCCCCAGCATTTT.

The chain is built from TRBV10-3 and TRBJ1-1; D remains ambiguous. Germline V gives CDR1 ENHRY, CDR2 SYGVKD. CDR3 length: 14 amino acids. V was shortened by 0 bases and J by 8 bases, with 13 bases between the two germline ends. The CDR3 protein is CAISESQMTAEAFF. Written as DNA, the CDR3 is TGTGCCATCAGTGAGTCGCAGATGACCGCCGAAGCTTTCTTT.

J is TRBJ2-7 and V is TRBV27; a weak D match, TRBD2 (5 bases). The length of the CDR3 is 14 residues. V shed 5 bases and J shed 0 bases, with 11 bases lying between them. Looked up from germline, CDR1 is MNHEY and CDR2 is SMNVEV (reference sequence). The CDR3 DNA reads TGTGCCAGCAGTAAGACCGGGATCTCCTACGAGCAGTACTTC. Amino acids: CASSKTGISYEQYF.

This clone was observed once. The chain combines TRBV6-5 with TRBJ1-3; D gene uncertain. This CDR3 has 14 amino acids. Germline CDR1 reads MNHEY; CDR2 reads SVGAGI. V lost 4 bases, J lost 0 bases, and 7 bases lay in between. CDR3 DNA sequence: TGTGCCAGCAGTTCCGCGGACTCTGGAAACACCATATATTTT. This gives the protein CASSSADSGNTIYF.

The chain employs TRBV2 and TRBJ1-1, with 7 bases identical to TRBD1. J gave up 3 bases and V 0 bases, and 7 bases lay outside the gene matches. The CDR3 spans 16 residues. Germline assignment: CDR1 SNHLY and CDR2 FYNNEI. The CDR3: CASSEASPTGDTEAFF. CDR3 in DNA: TGTGCCAGCAGTGAAGCCTCCCCCACAGGGGACACTGAAGCTTTCTTT.

The chain is built from TRBV5-6 and TRBJ2-1; TRBD2 matches at 13 bases. Per germline, CDR1 SGHDT and CDR2 YYEEEE. With 4 bases clipped from V and 8 bases from J, the junction kept 6 bases outside the gene matches. This CDR3 has 15 residues. The CDR3 spells CASSPGLAGRYEQFF. The CDR3 region has the DNA TGTGCCAGCAGCCCGGGACTAGCGGGAAGGTATGAGCAGTTCTTC.

The J gene is TRBJ2-2, the V gene TRBV2, with 11 bases matching TRBD2. V gave up 5 bases and J gave up 1 base; unmatched junction bases: 3. Germline V gene lookup returns CDR1 SNHLY and CDR2 FYNNEI. This CDR3 spans 16 amino acids. CDR3 bases: TGTGCCAGCAGTCCCCTAGCGGGGGGGAACACCGGGGAGCTGTTTTTT. This sequence encodes CASSPLAGGNTGELFF.

This chain links TRBV29-1 with TRBJ1-1; 9 bases agree with TRBD1. The V gene end was trimmed by 6 bases and the J gene end by 2 bases; junction bases not matched to a gene: 10. The germline V gene has CDR1 SQVTM and CDR2 ANQGSEA. The CDR3 runs to 15 residues. CDR3 protein: CSVNRDRAINTEAFF. CDR3 nucleotides: TGCAGCGTGAACCGGGACAGGGCGATTAACACTGAAGCTTTCTTT.

This rearrangement joins TRBV20-1 to TRBJ1-1; no firm D call. The CDR3 consists of 11 residues. The ends were cut back, 7 bases at V and 3 bases at J, with 9 bases in the middle. Germline-derived CDR1 and CDR2 are DFQATT and SNEGSKA (reference sequence). The CDR3 sequence: CSVGSDTEAFF. For the CDR3, the DNA is TGCAGTGTCGGCAGCGACACTGAAGCTTTCTTT.

The rearrangement links TRBV14 to TRBJ1-1; D ambiguous. Per the germline V gene, CDR1 is SGHDN and CDR2 is FVKESK. The CDR3 runs 12 residues. Trimming shortened V by 11 bases and J by 0 bases, and 10 bases separated the two germline ends. CDR3 in DNA: TGTGCCGGCAACGGGGTGAACACTGAAGCTTTCTTT. The encoded protein is CAGNGVNTEAFF.

The chain uses TRBV2 and TRBJ1-1; D is ambiguous. Looked up from germline, CDR1 is SNHLY and CDR2 is FYNNEI. CDR3 size: 14 residues. The ends were cut back, 5 bases at V and 1 base at J, with 11 bases in the middle. CDR3 nucleotide sequence: TGTGCCAGCAGTTTCGACGGAGAGAACACTGAAGCTTTCTTT. Protein: CASSFDGENTEAFF.

The chain carries TRBV5-1 and TRBJ2-2; unclear D gene. Germline lookup yields CDR1 SGHRS and CDR2 YFSETQ. V was pared by 0 bases and J by 0 bases, with 3 bases between. This CDR3 spans 14 amino acids. The CDR3 bases are TGCGCCAGCAGCTTGGTTCCGAACACCGGGGAGCTGTTTTTT. It is translated as CASSLVPNTGELFF.

This clone was seen a handful of times. The CDR3 nucleotides are TGCAGCGGACAGGGGCAAGAGACCCAGTACTTC. This gives the protein CSGQGQETQYF. The rearrangement joins TRBV20-1 to TRBJ2-5, with 9 nucleotides matching TRBD1. CDR1 is DFQATT and CDR2 is SNEGSKA in the germline V gene (reference sequence). The CDR3 runs 11 residues.

The J gene is TRBJ2-7, the V gene TRBV7-8, with D tentatively TRBD1 or TRBD2 (7 bases each). CDR3 length equals 15 residues. Trimming removed 2 bases at V and 3 bases at J, with 14 bases between. Looked up from germline, CDR1 is SGHVS and CDR2 is FQNEAQ. The CDR3 is CASSLPGGAGYEQYF. The CDR3 DNA reads as TGTGCCAGCAGCTTACCAGGGGGGGCTGGCTACGAGCAGTACTTC.

The gene calls are TRBV4-3 and TRBJ2-3, with D uncertain. Trimming cost V 1 base and J 1 base, with 3 bases left between them. Germline V lookup: CDR1 LGHNA, CDR2 YSLEER. CDR3 size: 13 residues. DNA for the CDR3: TGCGCCAGCAGCCAAGTTGGCACAGATACGCAGTATTTT. Protein: CASSQVGTDTQYF.

The chain links TRBV11-1 to TRBJ1-1; D unresolved. V was trimmed by 5 bases and J by 4 bases, leaving 11 bases between them. The CDR3 runs 13 residues. CDR1 SGHAT and CDR2 FQDESV come from the germline V gene (reference sequence). CDR3 in amino acids: CASSRVGSTEAFF. The CDR3 DNA reads as TGTGCCAGCAGCCGAGTGGGAAGCACTGAAGCTTTCTTT.